This TCR beta chain was sequenced in a study of cytomegalovirus exposure and HLA in healthy donors. This clone was counted only a few times. Per the germline V gene, CDR1 is DFQATT and CDR2 is SNEGSKA (reference sequence). V lost 5 bases, J lost 7 bases, and 11 bases lay in between. This CDR3 contains 11 residues. A multiplex PCR was run with 60 Vbeta primers and 13 Jbeta primers. TCRdb's table, derived via immunoSEQ multiplex PCR, lists solely in-frame clones and lacks some. The table lists 95,000 to 150,000 clones, about three quarters of them singletons, with 30% in the top ten. The clonotype comes from a man in his sixties in good health and CMV-seropositive. The J gene is TRBJ1-1, the V gene TRBV20-1; D is ambiguous. Sequencing used PBMCs. CDR3 sequence: CSAWYPLEAFF. The CDR3 nucleotides are TGCAGTGCTTGGTATCCACTTGAAGCTTTCTTT.